Below, 3 T cell receptor beta chains from the same sample are listed, as sequenced in a study of sequential checkpoint blockade in melanoma. Method: immunoSEQ multiplex PCR; TCRdb's copy keeps in-frame clones and lacks some. The sample shows about 5,000 clones, 70% to 80% of them seen only once. The sample's treatment: randomized to nivolumab then ipilimumab (arm A) or the reverse (arm B). Sequencing used CD8+ T cells sorted from blood (inferred from file names), obtained from a patient given nivolumab and ipilimumab in sequence. The receptors here all came from a human donor with melanoma.

V usage is TRBV6-5 and J usage is TRBJ1-5; unclear D gene. Germline-derived CDR1 and CDR2 are MNHEY and SVGAGI. The V gene lost 5 bases and the J gene lost 9 bases, with 11 bases spanning the gap. This CDR3 contains 12 residues. The CDR3 bases are TGTGCCAGCAGTCCGGGTATGGGGCCCCAGCATTTT. It specifies CASSPGMGPQHF.

The chain recombines TRBV11-2 with TRBJ1-3; D not certain. CDR1 and CDR2 (germline): SGHAT, FQNNGV. V gave up 1 base and J gave up 2 bases, with 15 bases separating them. The CDR3 has 17 residues. The DNA for the CDR3 is TGTGCCAGCAGCTTAGGCAGCTGGGAGAAGGCTGGAAACACCATATATTTT. Its protein product is CASSLGSWEKAGNTIYF. The entire variable domain, with the rest obtained from reference TRBV11-2 and TRBJ1-3, is as follows: EAGVAQSPRYKIIEKRQSVAFWCNPISGHATLYWYQQILGQGPKLLIQFQNNGVVDDSQLPKDRFSAERLKGVDSTLKIQPAKLEDSAVYLCASSLGSWEKAGNTIYFGEGSWLTVV.

The chain carries TRBV11-3 and TRBJ2-1; TRBD1 agrees at 9 bases. Trimming removed 4 bases from V and 2 bases from J; junction bases left unmatched: 6. CDR3 size: 16 residues. Germline CDR1 and CDR2: SGHNT and YENEEA. The CDR3 DNA reads TGTGCCAGCAGCTACAGAACAGGGGGCGCCTACAATGAGCAGTTCTTC. Translation gives CASSYRTGGAYNEQFF.